Shown below are 20 T cell receptor beta chains from a single sample sequenced in a study of blood T cell repertoires in COVID-19. TCRdb's table, derived via immunoSEQ multiplex PCR, lists solely in-frame clones and lacks some. The repertoire holds tens of thousands of clones, with 80% to 85% as singletons. The sequenced sample consisted of peripheral blood. These receptors were obtained from a human donor in a cohort sampled during active COVID-19.

This chain connects TRBV5-4 to TRBJ2-1; weak D call: TRBD1 (6 bases). Deletions cut 4 bases from V and 0 bases from J, with 20 bases between. Per germline, CDR1 SGHNT and CDR2 YYREEE (reference sequence). This CDR3 region has 18 residues. The CDR3 nucleotides are TGTGCCAGCAGCCCGGCCGCAGGGGCCGCCAGCTCCTACAATGAGCAGTTCTTC. This encodes CASSPAAGAASSYNEQFF.

The chain carries TRBV6-5 and TRBJ1-6; TRBD1 matches 8 bases. Germline V gene sequence: CDR1 MNHEY, CDR2 SVGAGI. J gave up 10 bases and V 11 bases, and 7 bases lay outside the gene matches. This CDR3 is built from 12 residues. The CDR3: CAGEAGGSPLHF. The CDR3 coding sequence is TGTGCCGGTGAGGCAGGGGGCTCACCCCTCCACTTT.

The genes are TRBV28 and TRBJ2-7, with D perhaps matching TRBD2 (6 bases). This CDR3 region has 16 residues. Germline CDR1 MDHEN, CDR2 SYDVKM. V was cut by 3 bases and J by 0 bases, with 15 bases left in between. CDR3 in DNA: TGTGCCAGCAGTTTCTCCTTAGCGGCCCTCTCCTACGAGCAGTACTTC. Translating gives CASSFSLAALSYEQYF.

The chain couples TRBV10-3 to TRBJ2-2, with D possibly TRBD1 on 7 matching bases. Trimming removed 11 bases from V and 5 bases from J, with 12 bases in between. The CDR3 extends over 12 amino acids. Germline CDR1 is ENHRY and CDR2 is SYGVKD. The CDR3 region has the DNA TGTGCCCTTCAGGGGGGTACCGGGGAGCTGTTTTTT. Its protein product is CALQGGTGELFF.

V and J are TRBV4-1 and TRBJ1-5; D remains ambiguous. The CDR3 totals 15 residues. The germline V gene has CDR1 MGHRA and CDR2 YSYEKL. Trimming took 0 bases from V and 7 from J, leaving 13 bases between them. The CDR3 loop reads CASSQDPGGLQPQHF. The DNA for the CDR3 is TGCGCCAGCAGCCAAGACCCGGGAGGGCTCCAGCCCCAGCATTTT.

The chain employs TRBV27 and TRBJ2-2, with D possibly matching TRBD2 (5 bases). The CDR3 has 12 amino acids. V was cut by 10 bases and J by 4 bases, with 10 bases left in between. Per germline, CDR1 MNHEY and CDR2 SMNVEV (reference sequence). CDR3 sequence: CATLAGTGELFF. In DNA, the CDR3 is TGTGCCACCCTAGCCGGCACCGGGGAGCTGTTTTTT.

A single count supports this clone. The V call is TRBV11-2, the J call TRBJ2-1, with D perhaps matching TRBD2 (7 bases). CDR1 and CDR2 from the germline V gene are SGHAT and FQNNGV. Trimming stripped 1 base from V and 2 bases from J, with 12 bases between. This CDR3 is built from 16 residues. CDR3 in DNA: TGTGCCAGCAGCTTAGGTGGGGGGGCGCCCTACAATGAGCAGTTCTTC. Protein sequence: CASSLGGGAPYNEQFF.

This chain connects TRBV12-3 or TRBV12-4 to TRBJ2-7; the D is unclear. The CDR3 length is 12 residues. Trimming took off 6 bases at V and 6 bases at J, with 12 bases between the two ends. CDR3 amino acids: CASSRFVVEQYF. As DNA, the CDR3 is TGTGCCAGCAGCCGGTTTGTAGTCGAGCAGTACTTC.

J is TRBJ1-5 and V is TRBV6-5, with a weak D call TRBD1 (6 bases). CDR1 is MNHEY and CDR2 is SVGAGI in the germline V gene. The ends were cut back, 4 bases at V and 0 bases at J, with 10 bases in the middle. The CDR3 spans 15 residues. The CDR3 region is CASSSRQDSNQPQHF. The CDR3 nucleotides are TGTGCCAGCAGTTCCCGACAGGATAGCAATCAGCCCCAGCATTTT.

The chain links TRBV28 to TRBJ2-3, with D perhaps matching TRBD2 (6 bases). The CDR3 is made up of 16 amino acids. From germline, CDR1 is MDHEN and CDR2 SYDVKM. The ends were cut back, 7 bases at V and 1 base at J, with 18 bases in the middle. The CDR3 bases are TGTGCCAGCATTCCACCCTCGGGCGGGGGCACAGATACGCAGTATTTT. Protein sequence: CASIPPSGGGTDTQYF.

The genes are TRBV18 and TRBJ2-2; 8 bases are shared with TRBD2. CDR1 and CDR2 (germline): KGHSH, LQKENI. Trimming took 11 bases from V and 2 from J; bases not matched to a gene: 4. The CDR3 runs to 13 residues. CDR3 bases: TGTGCCGCGGGAGGATTTAACACCGGGGAGCTGTTTTTT. Translation gives CAAGGFNTGELFF.

Turning to this clone: The sample contains more than one DNA sequence encoding this CDR3. V and J are TRBV7-3 and TRBJ2-7, with TRBD2 matching 11 bases. This CDR3 has 13 amino acids. Germline V gives CDR1 SGHTA, CDR2 FQGTGA. The V and J ends lost 4 bases and 7 bases, in that order; junction bases with no gene match: 3. CDR3 amino acids: CASSSSGGYEQYF. The CDR3 region has the DNA TGTGCCAGCAGCTCTAGCGGGGGGTATGAGCAGTACTTC.

The chain uses TRBV5-1 and TRBJ2-1; D possibly corresponds to TRBD2 (5 bases). Trimming took 5 bases from V and 4 from J, leaving 13 bases between them. The CDR3 length is 14 residues. The V gene's germline CDR1 is SGHRS and CDR2 YFSETQ. The CDR3 nucleotides read TGCGCCAGCAGGAACCTCCCGGGGTACAATGAGCAGTTCTTC. It encodes CASRNLPGYNEQFF.

The genes are TRBV6-5 and TRBJ2-4; TRBD2 is a possible D gene (6 bases). The CDR3 runs to 14 residues. Germline V gene lookup returns CDR1 MNHEY and CDR2 SVGAGI. The V end lost 6 bases, the J end lost 9 bases, and 18 bases lay between the germline ends. The chain's CDR3 is CASSALQEGSIQYF. The CDR3 nucleotides are TGTGCCAGCAGCGCTTTACAGGAGGGTAGCATTCAGTACTTC.

The chain recombines TRBV19 with TRBJ2-2, with TRBD1 identical over 7 bases. Per the germline V gene, CDR1 is LNHDA and CDR2 is SQIVND (reference sequence). V was pared by 4 bases and J by 6 bases, with 2 bases of the junction left unmatched. This CDR3 comprises 13 residues. This chain's CDR3 is CASSKTGPGELFF. The CDR3 DNA follows: TGTGCCAGTAGTAAGACAGGGCCCGGGGAGCTGTTTTTT.

The V call is TRBV27, the J call TRBJ1-1; D is undetermined. The CDR3 has 14 amino acids. CDR1 and CDR2 (germline): MNHEY, SMNVEV (reference sequence). Trimming pared 4 bases from V and 5 bases from J, leaving 14 bases between. The CDR3 bases are TGTGCCAGCAGTTCCCTCGACACACGGACTGAAGCTTTCTTT. Its translation is CASSSLDTRTEAFF.

The chain has TRBV7-9 and TRBJ1-6, with 8 bases matching TRBD1. Looked up from germline, CDR1 is SEHNR and CDR2 is FQNEAQ (reference sequence). The CDR3 is made up of 16 amino acids. Losses at the gene ends were 6 bases for V and 4 bases for J; bases not matched to a gene: 8. The CDR3 sequence is CASSLQGAPYNSPLHF. The CDR3 nucleotides read TGTGCCAGCAGTCTCCAGGGGGCCCCATATAATTCACCCCTCCACTTT.

V is TRBV19 and J is TRBJ2-3; D is perhaps TRBD1 (6 bases). The CDR3 runs to 13 residues. CDR1 is LNHDA and CDR2 is SQIVND in the germline V gene (reference sequence). Deletions cut 4 bases from V and 3 bases from J, with 8 bases between. The CDR3 coding sequence is TGTGCCAGTAGTACAGGGGCTACAGATACGCAGTATTTT. Residues: CASSTGATDTQYF.

This rearrangement joins TRBV11-2 to TRBJ2-1; the match to TRBD2 covers 8 bases. CDR1 is SGHAT and CDR2 is FQNNGV in the germline V gene. CDR3 size: 17 residues. V lost 3 bases, J lost 0 bases, and 7 bases stayed unmatched. CDR3 nucleotides: TGTGCCAGCAGCTTGTTGGCTAGCGGGTTCTCCTACAATGAGCAGTTCTTC. Its translation is CASSLLASGFSYNEQFF.

DNA for the CDR3: TGTGCCAGCAGGGACAGCGGGGGCCCCTACGAGCAGTACTTC. The encoded protein is CASRDSGGPYEQYF. The chain recombines TRBV2 with TRBJ2-7; 8 positions agree with TRBD2. Germline-derived CDR1 and CDR2 are SNHLY and FYNNEI. The V and J ends lost 6 bases and 2 bases, in that order; junction bases with no gene match: 6. The CDR3 is 14 residues long.